This entry concerns a single T cell receptor (beta chain). What it binds is not known. The data originate from a study of Ad26.COV2.S vaccination and SARS-CoV-2 variants. Regarding the study as a whole: Substantial breadth was reportedly displayed by spike-specific CD8+ and CD4+ T cell responses after vaccination. Greater spike-specific TCR breadth was seen in vaccine recipients than in placebo recipients.

V gave up 4 bases and J gave up 0 bases, with 12 bases separating them. Germline CDR1 SEHNR, CDR2 FQNEAQ (reference sequence). The CDR3 is made up of 15 amino acids. Libraries were prepared by immunoSEQ multiplex PCR; TCRdb keeps only in-frame clonotypes and omits some of them. The sample lists around 370,000 clones, about 91% occurring once. Here the sequenced sample was peripheral blood, taken after recovery from COVID-19. The rearrangement links TRBV7-9 to TRBJ1-2; no clear D gene. This clonotype was obtained from a human donor who had recovered from COVID-19. The CDR3 bases are TGTGCCAGCAGCTCGGTAGGACGGGCTAACTATGGCTACACCTTC. Protein sequence: CASSSVGRANYGYTF.